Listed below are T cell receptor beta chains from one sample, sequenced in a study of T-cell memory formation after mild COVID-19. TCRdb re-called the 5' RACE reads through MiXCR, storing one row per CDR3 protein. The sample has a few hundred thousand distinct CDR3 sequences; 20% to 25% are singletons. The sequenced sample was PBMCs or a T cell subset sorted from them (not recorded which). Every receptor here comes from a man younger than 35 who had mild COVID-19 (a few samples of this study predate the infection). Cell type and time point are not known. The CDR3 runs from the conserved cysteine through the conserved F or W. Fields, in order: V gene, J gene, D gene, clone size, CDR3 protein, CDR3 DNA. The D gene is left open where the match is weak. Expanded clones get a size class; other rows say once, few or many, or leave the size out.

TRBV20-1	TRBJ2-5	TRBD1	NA	CSANRGRETQYF	TGCAGTGCTAACAGGGGTCGGGAGACCCAGTACTTC
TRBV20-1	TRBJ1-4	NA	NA	CSARVDRGEKLFF	TGCAGTGCTAGAGTGGACCGCGGTGAAAAACTGTTTTTT
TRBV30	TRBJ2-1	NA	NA	CGGATYNEQFF	TGTGGGGGGGCTACCTACAATGAGCAGTTCTTC
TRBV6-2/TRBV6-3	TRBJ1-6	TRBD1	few	CASSYTPGQGSLNSPLHF	TGTGCCAGCAGTTACACGCCGGGACAGGGGAGCCTTAATTCACCCCTCCACTTT
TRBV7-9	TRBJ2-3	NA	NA	CASSWGDPSTDTQYF	TGTGCCAGCAGCTGGGGGGATCCGAGCACAGATACGCAGTATTTT
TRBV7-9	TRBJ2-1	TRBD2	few	CASDPGLAGGSSYNEQFF	TGTGCCAGCGACCCGGGACTAGCGGGGGGAAGCTCCTACAATGAGCAGTTCTTC
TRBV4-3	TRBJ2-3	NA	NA	CASSPRVASDTQYF	TGCGCCAGCAGCCCCCGGGTAGCCTCGGATACGCAGTATTTT
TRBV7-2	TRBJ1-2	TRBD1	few	CASSSQGASFGYTF	TGTGCCAGCAGTTCACAGGGGGCTTCTTTTGGCTACACCTTC
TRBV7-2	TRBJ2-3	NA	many	CASSPTGTDTQYF	TGTGCCAGCAGCCCTACGGGCACAGATACGCAGTATTTT
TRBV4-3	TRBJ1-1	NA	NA	CASSALLRGTTEAFF	TGCGCCAGCAGCGCCCTCTTAAGGGGGACCACTGAAGCTTTCTTT
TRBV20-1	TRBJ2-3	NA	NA	CSARADGAGTDTQYF	TGCAGTGCTAGAGCTGACGGGGCCGGCACAGATACGCAGTATTTT
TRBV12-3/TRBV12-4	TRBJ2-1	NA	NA	CASSISRGEQFF	TGTGCCAGCAGCATTTCCCGGGGTGAGCAGTTCTTC
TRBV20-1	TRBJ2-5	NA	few	CSARGQTVETQYF	TGCAGTGCTAGAGGACAGACAGTAGAGACCCAGTACTTC
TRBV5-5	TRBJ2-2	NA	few	CASSPGAWDTGELFF	TGTGCCAGCAGTCCGGGGGCCTGGGACACCGGGGAGCTGTTTTTT
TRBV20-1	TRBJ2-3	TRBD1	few	CSAGDRVADTQYF	TGCAGTGCTGGGGACAGGGTTGCAGATACGCAGTATTTT
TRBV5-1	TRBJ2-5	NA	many	CASSLGGQETQYF	TGCGCCAGCAGCTTGGGCGGACAAGAGACCCAGTACTTC
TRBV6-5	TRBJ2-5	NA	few	CASSYFGTQETQYF	TGTGCCAGCAGTTACTTTGGGACGCAAGAGACCCAGTACTTC
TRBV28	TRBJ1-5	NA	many	CASSKGGSNQPQHF	TGTGCCAGCAGTAAAGGGGGTAGCAATCAGCCCCAGCATTTT
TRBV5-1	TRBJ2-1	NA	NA	CASSLVRQALPYNEQFF	TGCGCCAGCAGCCTAGTTAGACAGGCCCTACCCTACAATGAGCAGTTCTTC
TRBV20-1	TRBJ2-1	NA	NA	CSASGGPFLDEQFF	TGCAGTGCTAGTGGGGGACCCTTCCTCGATGAGCAGTTCTTC
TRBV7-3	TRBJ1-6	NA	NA	CASRSRKQIYNSPLHF	TGTGCCAGCAGATCCCGCAAACAGATCTATAATTCACCCCTCCACTTT
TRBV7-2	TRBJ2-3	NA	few	CASSLRFPWTPRGTQYF	TGTGCCAGCAGCTTAAGGTTCCCCTGGACTCCAAGGGGTACGCAGTATTTT
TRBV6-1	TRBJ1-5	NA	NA	CASSEGVVNQPQHF	TGTGCCAGCAGTGAAGGGGTTGTCAATCAGCCCCAGCATTTT
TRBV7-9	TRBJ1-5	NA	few	CASSPSGQPQHF	TGTGCCAGCAGCCCTAGCGGGCAGCCCCAGCATTTT
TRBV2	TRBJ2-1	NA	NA	CASSGWTAVNEQFF	TGTGCCAGCAGTGGATGGACAGCCGTTAATGAGCAGTTCTTC
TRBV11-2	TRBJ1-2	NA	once	CASSLDRANGYTF	TGTGCCAGCAGCTTAGATAGGGCAAATGGCTACACCTTC
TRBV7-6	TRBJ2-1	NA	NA	CARRWGFRGNEQFF	TGTGCCAGAAGATGGGGTTTCAGGGGTAATGAGCAGTTCTTC
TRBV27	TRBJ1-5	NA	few	CASAVKGGDYQPQHF	TGTGCCAGCGCCGTCAAGGGCGGCGATTACCAGCCCCAGCATTTT
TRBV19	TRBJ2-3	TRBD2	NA	CASSPQEGLAGYTQYF	TGTGCCAGTAGTCCGCAAGAGGGACTAGCGGGGTATACGCAGTATTTT
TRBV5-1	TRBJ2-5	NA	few	CASRVQGMETQYF	TGCGCCAGCAGGGTACAGGGTATGGAGACCCAGTACTTC
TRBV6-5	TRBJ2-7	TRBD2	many	CASSFFWGGEQYF	TGTGCCAGCAGTTTTTTCTGGGGGGGCGAGCAGTACTTC
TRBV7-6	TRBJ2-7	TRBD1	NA	CASSLGGTGGYEQYF	TGTGCCAGCAGCTTAGGTGGGACAGGGGGTTACGAGCAGTACTTC
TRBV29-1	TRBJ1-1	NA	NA	CSVVPTEAFF	TGCAGCGTTGTCCCCACTGAAGCTTTCTTT
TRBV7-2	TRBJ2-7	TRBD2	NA	CASSTGLGSSYEQYF	TGTGCCAGCAGCACCGGACTAGGTAGCTCCTACGAGCAGTACTTC
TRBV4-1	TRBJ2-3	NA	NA	CASSPTGPYTDTQYF	TGCGCCAGCAGCCCCACAGGGCCCTACACAGATACGCAGTATTTT
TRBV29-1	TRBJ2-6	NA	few	CSCWTSGANVLTF	TGCAGCTGTTGGACCTCTGGGGCCAACGTCCTGACTTTC
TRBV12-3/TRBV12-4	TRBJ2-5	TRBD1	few	CASSGRPGTGEETQYF	TGTGCCAGCAGTGGACGTCCCGGGACAGGGGAAGAGACCCAGTACTTC
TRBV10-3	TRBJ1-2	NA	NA	CAISSGGQYNYGYTF	TGTGCCATCAGTAGTGGTGGCCAGTATAACTATGGCTACACCTTC